The present entry profiles one T cell receptor (beta chain) with its context. TCR beta CDR3 region amplification was performed from RNA transcripts. The primer set for the first-round RT-PCR of the TCR CDR3 was HTBI. Each CDR3 protein is one row after TCRdb ran MiXCR on the multiplex PCR reads. The table lists 300,000 to 400,000 distinct CDR3 sequences, approximately 13% of them singletons. The sample belongs to a study of T cells in Graves' hyperthyroidism and ophthalmopathy. Study-level background: Peripheral blood was obtained at initial diagnosis, preceding any treatment.

For the diagnoses, clinical symptoms, serum thyroxine and TRAb, thyroid ultrasound and orbital computed tomography were used. This CDR3 region has 17 residues. The V end lost 4 bases, the J end lost 2 bases, and 20 bases lay between the germline ends. Germline V gene sequence: CDR1 LGHNA, CDR2 YNFKEQ. Sequenced material: blood. This chain connects TRBV4-2 to TRBJ1-2, with D perhaps TRBD1 (5 bases). This sequence originates from a woman between 25 and 40 years old with Graves' hyperthyroidism. The CDR3 DNA follows: TGTGCCAGCAGCCGACAAACGACGGGCAGGGTGAACTATGGCTACACCTTC. It translates to CASSRQTTGRVNYGYTF.